These T cell receptor beta chains were read from a single sample in a study of control samples from healthy donors and cancer patients. TCRdb keeps only in-frame clones here, not all; method: immunoSEQ multiplex PCR. This table holds around 200,000 clones, around 94% found once. Sequenced input: blood. Receptors originate from a man aged 50 or older in good health. The conserved cysteine and the conserved F or W are not part of the CDR3 here.

CDR3 length,J gene,V gene,CDR3 protein
13,TRBJ2-2,TRBV6-5,ASRKTPVSTGELF
11,TRBJ2-5,TRBV29-1,SVYPGRMETQY
12,TRBJ1-2,TRBV20-1,SASTFPLNREYT
10,TRBJ2-5,TRBV7-8,ASSQGSETQY
11,TRBJ1-2,TRBV3-1/TRBV3-2,ASSQDLRYGYT
12,TRBJ1-1,TRBV6-1,ASSDLDSNTEAF
10,TRBJ1-1,TRBV2,ASSEGNTEAF
10,TRBJ1-4,TRBV5-8,ASSLIRDRLF
11,TRBJ1-5,TRBV19,ASSIQGGQPQH
13,TRBJ1-5,TRBV25-1,ASSPPGTGAQPQH
12,TRBJ1-4,TRBV6-5,ASSADSRSEKLF
12,TRBJ1-2,TRBV3-1/TRBV3-2,ASSPQGVNYGYT
12,TRBJ1-5,TRBV4-1,ASSQVNENQPQH
13,TRBJ2-3,TRBV3-1/TRBV3-2,ASSHRAGSTDTQY
10,TRBJ1-6,TRBV5-1,ASSTGNAPLH
10,TRBJ2-7,TRBV2,ASSVNGYEQY
13,TRBJ2-3,TRBV5-1,ASSLYWGSTDTQY
13,TRBJ2-7,TRBV3-1/TRBV3-2,ASSRTSGGTYEQY
13,TRBJ2-5,TRBV5-1,ASSLASHLQETQY
15,TRBJ1-5,TRBV4-2,ASSLRGGGGGNQPQH
13,TRBJ1-4,TRBV9,ASSVDGGRHEKLF
10,TRBJ2-2,TRBV28,ASGGAGGELF
12,TRBJ1-1,TRBV3-1/TRBV3-2,ASSPGQGATEAF
13,TRBJ1-1,TRBV28,ASSAFPGGDTEAF
14,TRBJ1-6,TRBV27,ASSLLGASSNSPLH
11,TRBJ2-2,TRBV7-3,ASQRGKGGELF
13,TRBJ2-2,TRBV28,ASTGPKANTGELF
18,TRBJ1-6,TRBV28,ASTPHQLRQGAIYNSPLH
11,TRBJ1-4,TRBV3-1/TRBV3-2,ASSRRGEEKLF
12,TRBJ2-2,TRBV5-1,ASSEGLNTGELF
13,TRBJ1-1,TRBV3-1/TRBV3-2,ASRNVQGARTEAF
12,TRBJ2-2,TRBV7-2,ASSPGGPTGELF
13,TRBJ2-1,TRBV7-3,ASSLRSGGADEQF